The 9 T cell receptor beta chains listed next were all sequenced from one sample in a study of blood T cell repertoires in COVID-19. Clones were sequenced by immunoSEQ multiplex PCR, and TCRdb holds only the in-frame ones, with some missing. Found here are about 410,000 clones, about 90% of them singletons; the top ten hold about 0.6%. Material for sequencing was PBMCs or T cells enriched from blood (not recorded which). These receptors were collected from a man younger than 30 who had recovered from COVID-19.

V and J are TRBV6-5 and TRBJ1-5; D gene unclear. V was cut by 5 bases and J by 7 bases, with 9 bases left in between. The CDR3 length is 12 residues. Germline loops: CDR1 MNHEY, CDR2 SVGAGI. Here the CDR3 reads CASSKHGQPQHF. The CDR3 coding sequence is TGTGCCAGCAGTAAACACGGGCAGCCCCAGCATTTT.

The chain couples TRBV6-5 to TRBJ1-6; 7 bases agree with TRBD1. With V trimmed by 6 bases and J by 8 bases, 10 bases remained unmatched. The CDR3 contains 15 residues. Germline V gives CDR1 MNHEY, CDR2 SVGAGI. CDR3 loop: CASRRRGQSYSPLHF. CDR3 DNA sequence: TGTGCCAGCAGACGAAGGGGACAGTCGTATTCACCCCTCCACTTT.

This clone showed up just once. J is TRBJ2-5 and V is TRBV5-1; possible D gene TRBD2, 6 bases. Trimming removed 4 bases at V and 0 bases at J, with 10 bases between. The CDR3 covers 14 residues. Germline V gene data show CDR1 as SGHRS and CDR2 as YFSETQ. The CDR3 spells CASSVGLDQETQYF. CDR3 nucleotide sequence: TGCGCCAGCAGCGTGGGACTCGACCAAGAGACCCAGTACTTC.

The chain has TRBV2 and TRBJ1-6, with D unclear. Per the germline V gene, CDR1 is SNHLY and CDR2 is FYNNEI. V was cut by 5 bases and J by 9 bases, with 14 bases left in between. CDR3 length: 14 residues. The CDR3 DNA sequence: TGTGCCAGCAGTCTTGACACCACTAGTTCACCCCTCCACTTT. It is translated as CASSLDTTSSPLHF.

The V gene is TRBV5-1, the J gene TRBJ1-4, with 7 bases fitting TRBD1. CDR1 and CDR2 from the germline V gene are SGHRS and YFSETQ. The CDR3 consists of 15 residues. The V gene end was trimmed by 4 bases and the J gene end by 5 bases; junction bases not matched to a gene: 8. As DNA, the CDR3 is TGCGCCAGCAGCAAGGCCGGGACAGCAAATGAAAAACTGTTTTTT. Protein product: CASSKAGTANEKLFF.

V and J are TRBV5-4 and TRBJ2-1; D might be TRBD2 (6 bases). The CDR3 runs to 14 residues. V was pared by 0 bases and J by 7 bases, with 11 bases between. The germline V gene has CDR1 SGHNT and CDR2 YYREEE (reference sequence). CDR3 in amino acids: CASSLGQAGNEQFF. Here the CDR3 DNA reads TGTGCCAGCAGCTTGGGTCAGGCGGGGAATGAGCAGTTCTTC.

This chain joins TRBV29-1 and TRBJ1-2, with TRBD1 matching over 8 bases. In germline, CDR1 is SQVTM, CDR2 ANQGSEA. Trimming at V came to 4 bases and at J to 2 bases, leaving 9 bases not matched to a gene. This CDR3 comprises 15 residues. This CDR3 reads CSVGPSRDRNYGYTF. Written as DNA, the CDR3 is TGCAGCGTTGGGCCCTCCCGGGACAGGAACTATGGCTACACCTTC.

The chain is built from TRBV7-9 and TRBJ2-7, with 9 bases identical to TRBD2. The V gene's germline CDR1 is SEHNR and CDR2 FQNEAQ (reference sequence). This CDR3 contains 17 residues. Germline trimming cut 3 bases from V and 5 bases from J; bases unmatched to any gene: 14. The CDR3 DNA reads as TGTGCCAGCAGCTTTGCGGGTGGCGGGAGGGCCCGAAACGAGCAGTACTTC. Translated, it gives CASSFAGGGRARNEQYF.

The chain couples TRBV9 to TRBJ2-2; D is ambiguous. The germline CDR1 and CDR2 sequences are SGDLS and YYNGEE. This CDR3 has 12 amino acids. The V end lost 4 bases, the J end lost 8 bases, and 9 bases lay between the germline ends. The CDR3 DNA reads TGTGCCAGCAGCCCCACCGGGGGGGAGCTGTTTTTT. Translation gives CASSPTGGELFF. Together with reference TRBV9 and TRBJ2-2, the CDR3 gives the full variable domain: DSGVTQTPKHLITATGQRVTLRCSPRSGDLSVYWYQQSLDQGLQFLIQYYNGEERAKGNILERFSAQQFPDLHSELNLSSLELGDSALYFCASSPTGGELFFGEGSRLTVL.